Listed here are 19 T cell receptor beta chains from one sample, sequenced in a study of glioma-infiltrating T cells after dendritic cell vaccination. The protocol was immunoSEQ multiplex PCR, while the TCRdb copy is restricted to in-frame clones and leaves out a portion. Of under 130,000 clones listed, 90% were seen once; the top ten hold over 2.5%. Documented time point: after dendritic cell vaccination, including at tumor progression/relapse. The sequences come from blood, collected after dendritic cell vaccination. These receptors were taken from a human donor with glioblastoma.

For this clone: Other DNA sequences of this sample code for an identical CDR3. This rearrangement joins TRBV30 to TRBJ2-7; a possible D gene is TRBD1 (6 bases). Trimming removed 0 bases from V and 3 bases from J, with 6 bases in between. CDR1 is GTSNPN, CDR2 SVGIG, per germline (reference sequence). The CDR3 sequence is 12 residues long. For the CDR3, the DNA is TGTGCCTGGAGTGTAGGGGGCTACGAGCAGTACTTC. As protein: CAWSVGGYEQYF.

This chain uses TRBV29-1 with TRBJ2-4; 9 bases agree with TRBD2. Per the germline V gene, CDR1 is SQVTM and CDR2 is ANQGSEA. CDR3 length: 19 amino acids. With V trimmed by 5 bases and J by 1 base, 18 bases remained unmatched. The CDR3 loop reads CSVLGGGAGGSMAKNIQYF. CDR3 DNA: TGCAGCGTTCTCGGGGGGGGAGCGGGAGGTTCTATGGCCAAAAACATTCAGTACTTC.

The chain couples TRBV27 to TRBJ2-5, with D possibly matching TRBD2 (5 bases). Germline assignment: CDR1 MNHEY and CDR2 SMNVEV (reference sequence). There are 14 residues in the CDR3. Trimming shortened V by 8 bases and J by 6 bases, and 19 bases separated the two germline ends. The DNA of the CDR3 is TGTGCCAGCTCCTCTAACGGGATTGGAAAGACCCAGTACTTC. Its protein product is CASSSNGIGKTQYF.

V is TRBV5-1 and J is TRBJ2-1; 8 bases are a match to TRBD1. Germline V gives CDR1 SGHRS, CDR2 YFSETQ. Unmatched junction bases numbered 2, after V lost 0 bases and J lost 3 bases. CDR3 length: 15 amino acids. In DNA, the CDR3 is TGCGCCAGCAGCTTGGAGACAGGGGACTACAATGAGCAGTTCTTC. This sequence encodes CASSLETGDYNEQFF.

In the case of this clone: Other nucleotide sequences from this sample produce the same CDR3. This sequence joins TRBV2 and TRBJ1-6; TRBD1 agrees at 10 bases. Germline trimming cut 6 bases from V and 10 bases from J; bases unmatched to any gene: 6. Germline CDR1 SNHLY, CDR2 FYNNEI. CDR3 size: 14 residues. CDR3 sequence reads: CASRGTGEGSPLHF. CDR3 in DNA: TGTGCCAGCAGGGGGACAGGGGAGGGGTCACCCCTCCACTTT.

The chain uses TRBV6-1 and TRBJ1-6, with a possible D match to TRBD1 (5 bases). The V gene lost 8 bases and the J gene lost 7 bases, with 12 bases spanning the gap. The V gene's germline CDR1 is MNHNS and CDR2 SASEGT. The CDR3 is 13 amino acids. The DNA of the CDR3 is TGTGCCAGCGGCAGGGACTCCAATTCACCCCTCCACTTT. As protein: CASGRDSNSPLHF.

The CDR3 loop reads CAWSLGRGPGYTF. DNA of the CDR3: TGTGCCTGGAGTTTAGGAAGGGGCCCTGGCTACACCTTC. The chain carries TRBV30 and TRBJ1-2, with D possibly TRBD1 on 5 matching bases. V lost 2 bases, J lost 7 bases, and 14 bases lay in between. CDR3 length: 13 residues. The germline V gene encodes CDR1 GTSNPN and CDR2 SVGIG (reference sequence).

The V gene is TRBV5-6, the J gene TRBJ2-5, with 8 bases that match TRBD2. V lost 7 bases, J lost 4 bases, and 9 bases stayed unmatched. This CDR3 comprises 14 residues. Germline CDR1 reads SGHDT; CDR2 reads YYEEEE. The CDR3 coding sequence is TGTGCCAGCGGTCGCTCGGGAGGGGGAGAGACCCAGTACTTC. Its protein product is CASGRSGGGETQYF.

This chain links TRBV30 with TRBJ1-6; possible D gene TRBD1, 6 bases. Trimming cost V 0 bases and J 5 bases, with 11 bases left between them. This CDR3 has 15 amino acids. Per germline, CDR1 GTSNPN and CDR2 SVGIG (reference sequence). The CDR3 region is CAWSVLDSNNSPLHF. CDR3 nucleotides: TGTGCCTGGAGTGTACTGGACAGCAATAATTCACCCCTCCACTTT. The full variable domain, rest sourced from reference TRBV30 and TRBJ1-6, is SQTIHQWPATLVQPVGSPLSLECTVEGTSNPNLYWYRQAAGRGLQLLFYSVGIGQISSEVPQNLSASRPQDRQFILSSKKLLLSDSGFYLCAWSVLDSNNSPLHFGNGTRLTVT.

This sequence joins TRBV19 and TRBJ2-2, with 10 positions matching TRBD2. Germline V gives CDR1 LNHDA, CDR2 SQIVND (reference sequence). V was clipped by 6 bases and J by 5 bases; unmatched bases: 9. This CDR3 has 16 residues. CDR3 sequence reads: CASRFPGLASTGELFF. CDR3 coding DNA: TGTGCCAGTAGATTTCCGGGACTAGCGTCAACCGGGGAGCTGTTTTTT.

Comments on this clone: Different DNA sequences within this sample yield the same CDR3. This chain links TRBV2 with TRBJ1-6; TRBD1 is a possible D gene (6 bases). V lost 1 base and J 6 bases, leaving 7 bases between the germline ends. The germline V gene has CDR1 SNHLY and CDR2 FYNNEI. This CDR3 has 14 amino acids. The CDR3 loop is CASSEGGGNSPLHF. DNA for the CDR3: TGTGCCAGCAGTGAAGGAGGGGGTAATTCACCCCTCCACTTT.

This clone was counted a single time. The chain has TRBV27 and TRBJ2-1; 14 bases align to TRBD2. The trim removed 3 bases at V and 4 bases at J, leaving 2 bases unmatched. Germline V gene data show CDR1 as MNHEY and CDR2 as SMNVEV (reference sequence). CDR3 length: 16 residues. CDR3 DNA sequence: TGTGCCAGCAGTTTTGGGACTAGCGGGGGTTACAATGAGCAGTTCTTC. This translates into CASSFGTSGGYNEQFF.

This clone was observed a single time. Written as DNA, the CDR3 is TGTGCCAGCGCGGGGTCGGTCTACGAGCAGTACTTC. This sequence encodes CASAGSVYEQYF. The chain joins TRBV6-1 to TRBJ2-7; a weak D match, TRBD2 (6 bases). The CDR3 runs to 12 residues. Germline CDR1 and CDR2: MNHNS and SASEGT. Trimming pared 8 bases from V and 3 bases from J, leaving 11 bases between.

The chain is built from TRBV5-1 and TRBJ1-5; TRBD1 aligns across 8 bases. The CDR3 runs 13 residues. V was pared by 4 bases and J by 4 bases, with 1 base of the junction left unmatched. The germline CDR1 and CDR2 sequences are SGHRS and YFSETQ. The CDR3 is CASSRTGNQPQHF. CDR3 nucleotide sequence: TGCGCCAGCAGCCGGACAGGGAATCAGCCCCAGCATTTT. The variable domain in full, with the rest retrieved from reference TRBV5-1 and TRBJ1-5, is KAGVTQTPRYLIKTRGQQVTLSCSPISGHRSVSWYQQTPGQGLQFLFEYFSETQRNKGNFPGRFSGRQFSNSRSEMNVSTLELGDSALYLCASSRTGNQPQHFGDGTRLSIL.

The gene calls are TRBV5-1 and TRBJ1-3, with 7 bases aligning to TRBD1. The CDR3 totals 13 residues. Germline V gives CDR1 SGHRS, CDR2 YFSETQ. With 4 bases clipped from V and 10 bases from J, the junction kept 8 bases outside the gene matches. The CDR3 region has the DNA TGCGCCAGCAGCCCGGGACAGCCGGGGACCATATATTTT. Translating gives CASSPGQPGTIYF.

The chain combines TRBV19 with TRBJ1-6, with D unresolved. Germline values: CDR1 LNHDA, CDR2 SQIVND (reference sequence). The CDR3 consists of 16 residues. The V gene lost 1 base and the J gene lost 7 bases, with 14 bases spanning the gap. CDR3 sequence reads: CASSIGERVSNSPLHF. The DNA of the CDR3 is TGTGCCAGTAGTATAGGGGAGCGGGTTTCGAATTCACCCCTCCACTTT.

The CDR3 region has the DNA TGTGCCAGCAGTTTATCGGACAGCTATGGCTACACCTTC. It translates to CASSLSDSYGYTF. The chain carries TRBV11-3 and TRBJ1-2; the D gene is possibly TRBD1 (6 bases). Trimming shortened V by 6 bases and J by 4 bases, and 12 bases separated the two germline ends. This CDR3 has 13 residues. CDR1 SGHNT and CDR2 YENEEA come from the germline V gene.

CDR3 nucleotide sequence: TGTGCCTGGATAGTCAGGGGGCGGCGAAAAAACTCCTACGAGCAGTACTTC. Encoded protein: CAWIVRGRRKNSYEQYF. The chain carries TRBV30 and TRBJ2-7; 8 nucleotides align to TRBD1. Germline-derived CDR1 and CDR2 are GTSNPN and SVGIG (reference sequence). V trimming: 4 bases; J trimming: 0 bases; junction bases outside the gene matches: 14. The CDR3 is 17 amino acids.

A single count supports this clone. The chain carries TRBV18 and TRBJ2-5; 8 bases agree with TRBD2. The J segment lost 8 bases and the V segment lost 0 bases, leaving 8 bases of the junction unmatched. This CDR3 is built from 15 residues. Germline V gives CDR1 KGHSH, CDR2 LQKENI. Written as DNA, the CDR3 is TGTGCCAGCTCACCACCGGCAGCGGGGGCCCTCACCCAGTACTTC. Protein product: CASSPPAAGALTQYF.